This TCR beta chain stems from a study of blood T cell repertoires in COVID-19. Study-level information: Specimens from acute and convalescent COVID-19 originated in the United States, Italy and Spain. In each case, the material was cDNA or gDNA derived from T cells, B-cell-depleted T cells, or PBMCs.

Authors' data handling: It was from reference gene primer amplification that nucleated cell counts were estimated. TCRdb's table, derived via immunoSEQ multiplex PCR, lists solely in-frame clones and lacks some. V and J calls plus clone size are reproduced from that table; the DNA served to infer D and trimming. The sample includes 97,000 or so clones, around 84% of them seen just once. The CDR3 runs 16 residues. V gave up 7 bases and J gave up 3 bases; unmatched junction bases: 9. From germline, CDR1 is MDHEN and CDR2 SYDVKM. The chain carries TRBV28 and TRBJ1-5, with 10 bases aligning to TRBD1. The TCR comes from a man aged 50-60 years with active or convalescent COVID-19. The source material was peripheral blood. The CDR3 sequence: CASTGRTGGNNQPQHF. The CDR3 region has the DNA TGTGCCAGCACCGGGAGGACAGGGGGTAACAATCAGCCCCAGCATTTT.